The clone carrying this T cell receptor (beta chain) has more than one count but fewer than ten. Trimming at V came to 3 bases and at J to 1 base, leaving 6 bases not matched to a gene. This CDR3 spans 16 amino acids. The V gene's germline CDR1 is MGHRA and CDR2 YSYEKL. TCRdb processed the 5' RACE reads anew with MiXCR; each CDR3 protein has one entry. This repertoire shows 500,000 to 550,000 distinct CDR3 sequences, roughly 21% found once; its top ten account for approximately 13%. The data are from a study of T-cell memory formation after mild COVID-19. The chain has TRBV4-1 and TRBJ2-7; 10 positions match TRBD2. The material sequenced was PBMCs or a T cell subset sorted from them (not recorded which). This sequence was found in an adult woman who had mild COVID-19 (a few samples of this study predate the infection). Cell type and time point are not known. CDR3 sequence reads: CASSHSTSGPSYEQYF. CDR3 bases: TGCGCCAGCAGCCATTCGACTAGCGGGCCGTCCTACGAGCAGTACTTC.